This TCR beta chain was captured by sequencing in a study of beta chain features in type 1 diabetes. CDR1 and CDR2 (germline): GTSNPN, SVGIG (reference sequence). CDR3 length: 15 amino acids. Trimming took 0 bases from V and 0 from J, leaving 10 bases between them. For this clone: The target antigen is unknown.

Cell sorting via CD45RO/CCR7/CD25/CD127/CD95/CD27 was performed to obtain CD4+ naive, central memory, regulatory and stem cell-like memory cells. Study observations and caveats: PCR might favor shorter templates, but any such skew would affect patients and controls equally. The study found moderately but significantly shorter TCRB CDR3s in all four CD4+ subsets of Type 1 diabetes patients.

The sequenced template was cDNA made from the entire isolated RNA. Naive, central memory and regulatory T cell samples came to a mean of roughly 3.6 million reads. Assay used: immunoSEQ multiplex PCR; TCRdb lists only in-frame clones, some missing. Found here are 150,000 to 200,000 clones, around 63% of them singletons; the top ten hold about 0.089%. The chain carries TRBV30 and TRBJ2-3, with TRBD1 as a possible D gene (5 bases). The sequence derives from a young man with type 1 diabetes. The sequenced sample consisted of naive CD4+ T cells from blood. DNA of the CDR3: TGTGCCTGGAGTGTCCAGGGTATAAGCACAGATACGCAGTATTTT. Protein product: CAWSVQGISTDTQYF.